This T cell receptor beta chain was obtained from a study of OX40 agonist ivuxolimab in advanced cancers. Background on the study: The study treated patients with ivuxolimab, an agonistic anti-OX40 (CD134) antibody. Prior therapy, whether anti-PD-1, anti-PD-L1 or anti-CTLA-4, was allowed, and more than 35% had some. Overall study results and limits: Which antigen the expanded peripheral T cells recognized is unknown. On average, a greater number of expanded clones characterised CD8+ T cells relative to CD4+.

With respect to this clone: Its antigen is still unknown.

Method: immunoSEQ multiplex PCR; TCRdb's copy keeps in-frame clones and lacks some. The table has fewer than 35,000 clones, approximately 90% seen once. The CDR3 runs to 14 residues. The V gene's germline CDR1 is SGHKS and CDR2 YYEKEE (reference sequence). Trimming cost V 0 bases and J 4 bases; bases outside gene matches: 3. The input for sequencing was CD4+ or CD8+ T cells sorted from blood, taken in a trial of the OX40 agonist ivuxolimab. The receptor comes from an adult with an advanced solid tumor such as melanoma, head and neck, liver or kidney cancer. The V call is TRBV5-5, the J call TRBJ2-7; 8 nucleotides match TRBD2. CDR3: CASSLASGSYEQYF. CDR3 DNA sequence: TGTGCCAGCAGCTTGGCTAGCGGGTCGTACGAGCAGTACTTC.